The 21 T cell receptor beta chains given below trace back to one sample, sequenced in a study of shared clonotypes between healthy human individuals. Data came from immunoSEQ multiplex PCR; TCRdb stores just in-frame clones and leaves some out. The repertoire consists of around 600,000 clones, with 85% to 95% occurring once and the leading ten covering over 0.095%. The naive CD8 population came from CD45RO-negative cells selected for CCR7, without terminally differentiated effector memory CD45RA+ cells. Material: naive CD8+ T cells sorted from blood. These receptors came from a woman aged 25 to 45 in good health.

The chain has TRBV29-1 and TRBJ2-7; 9 bases map to TRBD2. Germline CDR1 reads SQVTM; CDR2 reads ANQGSEA. The CDR3 is made up of 15 amino acids. The V gene end was trimmed by 3 bases and the J gene end by 1 base; junction bases not matched to a gene: 7. CDR3 in DNA: TGCAGCGTTGAGGTTAGCGGGAGCTCTTCCTACGAGCAGTACTTC. Protein: CSVEVSGSSSYEQYF.

The chain is built from TRBV5-4 and TRBJ2-7; D is perhaps TRBD1 or TRBD2 (5 bases each). The CDR3 sequence is 13 residues long. CDR1 and CDR2 (germline): SGHNT, YYREEE (reference sequence). Trimming removed 7 bases from V and 0 bases from J, with 11 bases in between. The CDR3 DNA reads TGTGCCAGCCGGGACGGTACCTCCTACGAGCAGTACTTC. Its translation is CASRDGTSYEQYF.

This clone was detected only a few times. V usage is TRBV27 and J usage is TRBJ1-1; D remains ambiguous. Germline-derived CDR1 and CDR2 are MNHEY and SMNVEV (reference sequence). CDR3 length: 12 residues. Trimming took 8 bases from V and 1 from J, leaving 8 bases between them. The CDR3 here is CASGPGNTEAFF. Here the CDR3 DNA reads TGTGCCAGCGGACCGGGGAACACTGAAGCTTTCTTT.

The genes are TRBV19 and TRBJ2-3; 10 positions match TRBD2. This CDR3 spans 14 amino acids. With 9 bases clipped from V and 2 bases from J, the junction kept 5 bases outside the gene matches. The germline gives CDR1 LNHDA, CDR2 SQIVND (reference sequence). Here the CDR3 DNA reads TGTGCCAGCCTAGCGGGAGCCACCACAGATACGCAGTATTTT. Protein: CASLAGATTDTQYF.

The chain combines TRBV19 with TRBJ2-5, with TRBD2 identical over 11 bases. CDR1 is LNHDA and CDR2 is SQIVND in the germline V gene (reference sequence). The CDR3 is 15 residues long. The trim removed 5 bases at V and 4 bases at J, leaving 6 bases unmatched. CDR3 DNA: TGTGCCAGTAGTCATACTAGCGGGAGCAGAGAGACCCAGTACTTC. Its translation is CASSHTSGSRETQYF.

The chain links TRBV11-2 to TRBJ1-3; unclear D gene. Germline V gene lookup returns CDR1 SGHAT and CDR2 FQNNGV. Deletions cut 2 bases from V and 4 bases from J, with 12 bases between. This CDR3 comprises 15 residues. CDR3 in amino acids: CASSLYWGTGNTIYF. CDR3 nucleotide sequence: TGTGCCAGCAGCTTATATTGGGGTACCGGAAACACCATATATTTT. Filled out from reference TRBV11-2 and TRBJ1-3, the complete variable domain reads EAGVAQSPRYKIIEKRQSVAFWCNPISGHATLYWYQQILGQGPKLLIQFQNNGVVDDSQLPKDRFSAERLKGVDSTLKIQPAKLEDSAVYLCASSLYWGTGNTIYFGEGSWLTVV.

V and J are TRBV2 and TRBJ1-1; a weak D match, TRBD1 (5 bases). The germline V gene has CDR1 SNHLY and CDR2 FYNNEI. Deletions cut 3 bases from V and 1 base from J, with 12 bases between. This CDR3 contains 15 residues. CDR3 amino acids: CASSDPLQGNTEAFF. CDR3 sequence (DNA): TGTGCCAGCAGTGACCCCCTTCAGGGGAACACTGAAGCTTTCTTT.

About this clone itself: This sample includes further DNA sequences coding for the same CDR3. V usage is TRBV27 and J usage is TRBJ2-7; D may be TRBD2 (6 bases). V was trimmed by 3 bases and J by 6 bases, leaving 6 bases between them. Per germline, CDR1 MNHEY and CDR2 SMNVEV (reference sequence). The CDR3 is 11 amino acids. The CDR3: CASSFGGEQYF. CDR3 DNA sequence: TGTGCCAGCAGTTTCGGGGGCGAGCAGTACTTC.

The chain couples TRBV13 to TRBJ2-5; the D gene is possibly TRBD1 (5 bases). Germline loops: CDR1 PRHDT, CDR2 FYEKMQ (reference sequence). The CDR3 totals 14 residues. V was trimmed by 4 bases and J by 0 bases, leaving 9 bases between them. The CDR3 is CASSYGQDQETQYF. DNA of the CDR3: TGTGCCAGCAGCTATGGACAAGACCAAGAGACCCAGTACTTC.

The chain has TRBV10-2 and TRBJ1-5; a possible D gene is TRBD1 (5 bases). The CDR3 consists of 15 residues. Trimming left V 3 bases short and J 4 bases short, with 13 bases between. The V gene's germline CDR1 is WSHSY and CDR2 SAAADI. CDR3 sequence reads: CASSEGTLTNQPQHF. The CDR3 region has the DNA TGCGCCAGCAGTGAAGGGACTTTGACGAATCAGCCCCAGCATTTT.

The chain uses TRBV7-2 and TRBJ2-1; a weak D match, TRBD2 (6 bases). The CDR3 loop spans 15 amino acids. Trimming removed 3 bases at V and 6 bases at J, with 15 bases between. Germline CDR1 SGHTA, CDR2 FQGNSA. The CDR3 DNA sequence: TGTGCCAGCAGCTTTATAGCGGTCTCGGGCAATGAGCAGTTCTTC. Translating it yields CASSFIAVSGNEQFF.

V is TRBV6-5 and J is TRBJ1-5; unclear D gene. Trimming stripped 2 bases from V and 6 bases from J, with 11 bases between. Germline CDR1 reads MNHEY; CDR2 reads SVGAGI. The CDR3 sequence is 14 residues long. The CDR3 nucleotides are TGTGCCAGCAGTTACGACTTAGACGGTCAGCCCCAGCATTTT. It yields the protein CASSYDLDGQPQHF.

The chain is built from TRBV28 and TRBJ2-7; 9 bases match TRBD1. Germline CDR1 and CDR2: MDHEN and SYDVKM. J was trimmed by 2 bases and V by 9 bases; bases with no gene match: 5. The length of the CDR3 is 13 residues. CDR3 region: CASGDRETYEQYF. CDR3 DNA sequence: TGTGCCAGTGGGGACAGGGAGACCTACGAGCAGTACTTC.

V gene TRBV10-2 combines with J gene TRBJ2-7, with TRBD2 matching over 8 bases. The germline V gene encodes CDR1 WSHSY and CDR2 SAAADI. CDR3 length: 12 residues. The J segment lost 2 bases and the V segment lost 8 bases, leaving 2 bases of the junction unmatched. Here the CDR3 reads CASLAGTYEQYF. Written as DNA, the CDR3 is TGCGCCAGCTTAGCGGGAACCTACGAGCAGTACTTC.

This chain joins TRBV6-6 and TRBJ2-5; D is undetermined. From germline, CDR1 is MNHNY and CDR2 SVGAGI (reference sequence). CDR3 length: 14 residues. V was clipped by 6 bases and J by 7 bases, with 18 bases between them. The CDR3 spells CASRPKYELLTQYF. In DNA, the CDR3 is TGTGCCAGCAGACCTAAGTACGAACTTTTGACCCAGTACTTC.

This chain links TRBV5-8 with TRBJ2-3; D might be TRBD1 (5 bases). Between the trimmed V and J ends, which lost 0 bases and 5 bases, there was a span of 7 bases. CDR1 is SGHTS, CDR2 YDEGEE, per germline. The CDR3 has 13 amino acids. CDR3: CASSLVTEDTQYF. The CDR3 nucleotides are TGTGCCAGCAGCTTGGTGACAGAAGATACGCAGTATTTT.

As DNA, the CDR3 is TGTGCCAGCAGTTTAAGGCTAGAGGACAGCGAGCAGTACTTC. Its translation is CASSLRLEDSEQYF. The chain is built from TRBV28 and TRBJ2-7; D possibly corresponds to TRBD1 (6 bases). Trimming shortened V by 2 bases and J by 6 bases, and 14 bases separated the two germline ends. Looked up from germline, CDR1 is MDHEN and CDR2 is SYDVKM. The CDR3 is 14 amino acids.

This sequence joins TRBV11-3 and TRBJ2-7; D uncertain. Deletions cut 2 bases from V and 4 bases from J, with 9 bases between. Germline CDR1 reads SGHNT; CDR2 reads YENEEA. There are 13 residues in the CDR3. The CDR3 DNA follows: TGTGCCAGCAGCTTATCCTGGGGATACGAGCAGTACTTC. Amino acids: CASSLSWGYEQYF.

The chain uses TRBV27 and TRBJ2-7; TRBD2 agrees at 8 bases. The ends lost 4 bases at V and 6 bases at J; junction bases unmatched: 11. The germline V gene encodes CDR1 MNHEY and CDR2 SMNVEV (reference sequence). This CDR3 has 15 amino acids. The CDR3 DNA reads as TGTGCCAGCAGTTACTCCGGGGGGGCGGTATCCGAGCAGTACTTC. It encodes CASSYSGGAVSEQYF.

This clone occurred once. The J gene is TRBJ2-5, the V gene TRBV5-4; the match to TRBD2 covers 7 bases. CDR3 length: 16 residues. V trimming: 4 bases; J trimming: 0 bases; junction bases outside the gene matches: 9. CDR1 is SGHNT and CDR2 is YYREEE in the germline V gene (reference sequence). The CDR3 nucleotides read TGTGCCAGCAGCGGGGAGGGACCGCTGTACCAAGAGACCCAGTACTTC. Its translation is CASSGEGPLYQETQYF.

The chain is built from TRBV28 and TRBJ2-7; D is possibly TRBD2 (6 bases). V dropped 4 bases and J dropped 1 base, with 20 bases sitting between them. The CDR3 totals 17 residues. Looked up from germline, CDR1 is MDHEN and CDR2 is SYDVKM. CDR3 sequence: CASSSPSLARQSYEQYF. CDR3 sequence (DNA): TGTGCCAGCAGTTCCCCCAGCCTAGCGAGGCAATCCTACGAGCAGTACTTC.